These 20 T cell receptor beta chains came from one sample sequenced in a study of blood T cell repertoires in COVID-19. Sequencing used immunoSEQ multiplex PCR; TCRdb keeps in-frame clones, though not all of them. This table holds around 200,000 clones, about 83% found once. Specimen: peripheral blood. These receptors all come from an older person with COVID-19, enrolled during active disease.

Only one count was recorded for this clone. The rearrangement uses TRBV7-3 and TRBJ2-1; 9 bases align to TRBD1. The V gene end was trimmed by 2 bases and the J gene end by 2 bases; junction bases not matched to a gene: 4. This CDR3 is 16 amino acids long. CDR1 and CDR2 (germline): SGHTA, FQGTGA. In nucleotides, the CDR3 is TGTGCCAGCAGCTTAGGGACAGGGTTCCCCTACAATGAGCAGTTCTTC. It yields the protein CASSLGTGFPYNEQFF.

The chain has TRBV3-1 (or the pseudogene TRBV3-2) and TRBJ2-7, with TRBD2 matching 9 bases. Germline trimming cut 3 bases from V and 0 bases from J; bases unmatched to any gene: 18. CDR1 is LGHDT, CDR2 YNNKEL, per germline (reference sequence). The CDR3 covers 20 residues. The CDR3 protein is CASSHRPTRSGGAYSYEQYF. The CDR3 nucleotides are TGTGCCAGCAGCCACCGTCCGACGCGTAGCGGGGGTGCCTACTCCTACGAGCAGTACTTC.

This clone was observed a single time. This chain joins TRBV14 and TRBJ1-2; D possibly corresponds to TRBD1 (6 bases). Looked up from germline, CDR1 is SGHDN and CDR2 is FVKESK. Deletions cut 5 bases from V and 4 bases from J, with 14 bases between. CDR3 length equals 14 residues. In DNA, the CDR3 is TGTGCCAGCAGCTTACTCGGACAGAGCTATGGCTACACCTTC. Encoded protein: CASSLLGQSYGYTF.

The chain links TRBV21-1 to TRBJ2-3; the table's D call, TRBD2, was not checked against the DNA. TRBV21-1 counts as a pseudogene. The CDR3 is made up of 13 amino acids. DNA of the CDR3: TGTGCCAGCAGCAAGAGGCGGGTTGCTACGCAGTATTTT. Translation gives CASSKRRVATQYF.

This clone has only a few counts. The chain recombines TRBV6-5 with TRBJ2-7; D is possibly TRBD1 (5 bases). This CDR3 contains 14 residues. In germline, CDR1 is MNHEY, CDR2 SVGAGI. Trimming stripped 6 bases from V and 5 bases from J, with 17 bases between. CDR3 in DNA: TGTGCCAGCAGACTACAGGCTATCAGCGACGAGCAGTACTTC. Residues: CASRLQAISDEQYF.

The V and J genes are TRBV7-9 and TRBJ2-1; D gene uncertain. CDR1 and CDR2 (germline): SEHNR, FQNEAQ (reference sequence). This CDR3 has 11 residues. Between the trimmed V and J ends, which lost 7 bases and 6 bases, there was a span of 7 bases. The CDR3 DNA is TGTGCCAGCACGCGAGGCAATGAGCAGTTCTTC. Its translation: CASTRGNEQFF.

V usage is TRBV7-3 and J usage is TRBJ2-1, with D possibly TRBD1 on 5 matching bases. Trimming took 2 bases from V and 10 from J, leaving 15 bases between them. Germline values: CDR1 SGHTA, CDR2 FQGTGA. There are 14 residues in the CDR3. The CDR3 reads CASSLSGTKGEQFF. The CDR3 DNA reads as TGTGCCAGCAGCTTATCTGGAACTAAGGGGGAGCAGTTCTTC.

CDR3 sequence: CSVKDRGQNLEAFF. The CDR3 region has the DNA TGCAGCGTCAAAGACAGGGGGCAAAACCTCGAAGCTTTCTTT. The chain is built from TRBV29-1 and TRBJ1-1; 10 nucleotides match TRBD1. The germline CDR1 and CDR2 sequences are SQVTM and ANQGSEA. J lost 8 bases, V lost 6 bases, and 12 bases had no gene match. The CDR3 length is 14 residues. The variable domain in full, with the rest retrieved from reference TRBV29-1 and TRBJ1-1, is SAVISQKPSRDICQRGTSLTIQCQVDSQVTMMFWYRQQPGQSLTLIATANQGSEATYESGFVIDKFPISRPNLTFSTLTVSNMSPEDSSIYLCSVKDRGQNLEAFFGQGTRLTVV.

The chain carries TRBV5-1 and TRBJ2-6; D is perhaps TRBD1 (6 bases). CDR1 and CDR2 from the germline V gene are SGHRS and YFSETQ. V lost 1 base and J 1 base, leaving 21 bases between the germline ends. The CDR3 sequence is 20 residues long. The CDR3 nucleotides are TGCGCCAGCAGCTTGAACCCCCCGGCAGGGGTTTCTTCTGGGGCCAACGTCCTGACTTTC. Translation gives CASSLNPPAGVSSGANVLTF.

The table lists this clone with a count of one. This rearrangement joins TRBV2 to TRBJ1-5; D is perhaps TRBD1 (6 bases). Trimming removed 6 bases at V and 7 bases at J, with 13 bases between. The length of the CDR3 is 13 residues. Germline CDR1 is SNHLY and CDR2 is FYNNEI. The CDR3: CASSTTGSQPQHF. DNA for the CDR3: TGTGCCAGCAGCACCACAGGGTCCCAGCCCCAGCATTTT.

On this clone itself: This sample also contains other DNA sequences that code for the same CDR3. The V and J genes are TRBV12-3 or TRBV12-4 and TRBJ2-7; weak D call: TRBD1 (6 bases). This CDR3 comprises 12 residues. V lost 5 bases to trimming and J lost 4 bases, with 9 bases between them. The CDR3 loop is CASSQQGYEQYF. The CDR3 DNA sequence: TGTGCCAGCAGTCAACAGGGTTACGAGCAGTACTTC.

In its sample, this clone was seen once. The V and J genes are TRBV5-1 and TRBJ1-3; a weak D match, TRBD1 (5 bases). CDR3 size: 13 residues. Germline V gives CDR1 SGHRS, CDR2 YFSETQ. The V and J ends lost 2 bases and 2 bases respectively, with 5 bases between them. CDR3 region: CASSLQAGNTIYF. Here the CDR3 DNA reads TGCGCCAGCAGCTTACAGGCTGGAAACACCATATATTTT.

The chain couples TRBV12-3 or TRBV12-4 to TRBJ2-1, with 7 nucleotides matching TRBD1. Trimming removed 5 bases from V and 5 bases from J; junction bases left unmatched: 3. CDR3 size: 13 residues. The DNA of the CDR3 is TGTGCCAGCAGTGGACAGGTGGACAATGAGCAGTTCTTC. It translates to CASSGQVDNEQFF.

The V gene is TRBV9, the J gene TRBJ1-4, with D possibly matching TRBD1 (5 bases). The CDR3 is 12 residues long. Trimming removed 3 bases from V and 10 bases from J, with 10 bases in between. Germline-derived CDR1 and CDR2 are SGDLS and YYNGEE. The CDR3: CASSAAGSKLFF. The DNA of the CDR3 is TGTGCCAGCAGCGCCGCAGGGTCAAAACTGTTTTTT. Full variable domain (outside the CDR3, taken from reference TRBV9 and TRBJ1-4): DSGVTQTPKHLITATGQRVTLRCSPRSGDLSVYWYQQSLDQGLQFLIQYYNGEERAKGNILERFSAQQFPDLHSELNLSSLELGDSALYFCASSAAGSKLFFGSGTQLSVL.

In regard to this clone: Germline is not matched at one junction end, which may reflect a read error. The chain links TRBV3-1 (or the pseudogene TRBV3-2) to TRBJ2-3, with D possibly TRBD2 on 6 matching bases. Per germline, CDR1 LGHDT and CDR2 YNNKEL (reference sequence). This CDR3 is 12 amino acids long. The chain's CDR3 is CASSVTGTSWDF. The CDR3 nucleotides are TGTGCCAGCAGCGTAACCGGGACTTCGTGGGATTTT.

The V gene is TRBV5-1, the J gene TRBJ1-2, with D perhaps matching TRBD1 (5 bases). Germline loops: CDR1 SGHRS, CDR2 YFSETQ. The ends were cut back, 7 bases at V and 6 bases at J, with 19 bases in the middle. This CDR3 has 14 amino acids. The CDR3 DNA reads as TGCGCCAGCGCTGGAGATGGGGGGGTTAATGGCTACACCTTC. This sequence encodes CASAGDGGVNGYTF.

The J gene is TRBJ2-7, the V gene TRBV19; 7 positions agree with TRBD2. Losses at the gene ends were 3 bases for V and 5 bases for J; bases not matched to a gene: 4. CDR1 is LNHDA, CDR2 SQIVND, per germline (reference sequence). CDR3 size: 13 residues. The CDR3 bases are TGTGCCAGTAGTATGGAGCGGGACCACGAGCAGTACTTC. It codes for CASSMERDHEQYF.

The CDR3 loop reads CASSIEAGDNLNEQFF. CDR3 nucleotide sequence: TGTGCCAGTAGTATCGAAGCCGGGGACAATCTCAATGAGCAGTTCTTC. The chain recombines TRBV19 with TRBJ2-1; TRBD1 might be the D (6 bases). Germline CDR1 LNHDA, CDR2 SQIVND (reference sequence). CDR3 size: 16 residues. Trimming shortened V by 3 bases and J by 6 bases, and 18 bases separated the two germline ends.

The CDR3 here is CASSAGGGVFTSQHF. In nucleotides, the CDR3 is TGTGCCAGCAGCGCTGGAGGAGGGGTGTTTACATCCCAGCATTTT. The V gene is TRBV5-8, the J gene TRBJ1-5; a possible D gene is TRBD1 (5 bases). The V and J ends lost 4 bases and 11 bases respectively, with 22 bases between them. The CDR3 spans 15 residues. Germline V gene lookup returns CDR1 SGHTS and CDR2 YDEGEE.

The rearrangement links TRBV6-4 to TRBJ1-5; D not certain. CDR1 and CDR2 from the germline V gene are MRHNA and SNTAGT. Trimming cost V 4 bases and J 7 bases, with 17 bases left between them. The CDR3 covers 15 residues. The CDR3 loop is CASSVCRKVGQPQHF. CDR3 sequence (DNA): TGTGCCAGCAGTGTGTGCAGGAAAGTTGGCCAGCCCCAGCATTTT.